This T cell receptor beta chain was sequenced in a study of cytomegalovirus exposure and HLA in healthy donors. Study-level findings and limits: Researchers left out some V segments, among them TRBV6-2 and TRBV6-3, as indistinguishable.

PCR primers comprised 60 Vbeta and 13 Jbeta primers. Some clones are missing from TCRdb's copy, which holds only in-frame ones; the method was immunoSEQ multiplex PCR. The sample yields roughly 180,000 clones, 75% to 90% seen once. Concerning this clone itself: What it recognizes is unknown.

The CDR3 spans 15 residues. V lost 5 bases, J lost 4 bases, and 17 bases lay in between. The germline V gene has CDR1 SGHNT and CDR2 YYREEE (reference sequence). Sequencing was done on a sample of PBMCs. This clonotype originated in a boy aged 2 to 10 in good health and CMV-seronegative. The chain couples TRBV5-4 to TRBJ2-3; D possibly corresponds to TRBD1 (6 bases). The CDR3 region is CASRYVQGEADTQYF. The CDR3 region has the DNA TGTGCCAGCAGATATGTACAGGGCGAGGCAGATACGCAGTATTTT.